Here is one T cell receptor beta chain with its context. This record comes from a study of Ad26.COV2.S vaccination and SARS-CoV-2 variants. Data came from immunoSEQ multiplex PCR; TCRdb stores just in-frame clones and leaves some out. In the table there are 350,000 to 500,000 clones, around 91% of which are singletons. This CDR3 comprises 14 residues. Germline-derived CDR1 and CDR2 are SGHRS and YFSETQ. V lost 3 bases and J lost 2; bases outside the gene matches: 2. Indicated treatment: some 20 received Ad26.COV2.S at low or high dose, single or two shots; about 5 received placebo; per-sample allocation not given. Sampling happened 63 days after the first vaccine or placebo injection.

The chain links TRBV5-1 to TRBJ2-7, with TRBD1 matching over 10 bases. The TCR was taken from a person between 18 and 65 years old who received the Ad26.COV2.S COVID-19 vaccine or a placebo. Sequences were derived from peripheral blood, sampled in a trial of Ad26.COV2.S vaccine versus placebo. The chain's CDR3 is CASSSTGGPYEQYF. The DNA of the CDR3 is TGCGCCAGCAGCTCGACAGGGGGCCCCTACGAGCAGTACTTC.